These 2 T cell receptor beta chains were all obtained from the same sample, sequenced in a study of regulatory T cells in long-lasting Graves disease. Building the TCR beta libraries relied on iRepertoire HTBI primers, and CDR3 regions underwent Arm-PCR. TCRdb re-derived calls from the multiplex PCR reads in MiXCR, one entry per CDR3 protein. The table shows 450,000 or so distinct CDR3 sequences, with less than 25% occurring only once. Time point denoted: persistent/refractory GD, antithyroid drugs over 5 years with positive TRAb. PBMCs provided the RNA from which the TCR library was made. This material consisted of peripheral blood mononuclear cells (PBMCs), taken when the disease was refractory, from a patient treated with antithyroid drugs. The receptor source for this set is a female donor with Graves disease.

In its sample, this clonotype was seen a few times. This chain links TRBV29-1 with TRBJ2-2; 7 bases align to TRBD1. V was pared by 7 bases and J by 6 bases, with 11 bases of the junction left unmatched. CDR1 and CDR2 from the germline V gene are SQVTM and ANQGSEA. The CDR3 is 14 amino acids. CDR3 sequence: CSGGPGTEAGELFF. DNA for the CDR3: TGCAGCGGGGGGCCCGGGACAGAAGCCGGGGAGCTGTTTTTT.

This chain links TRBV6-5 with TRBJ1-1, with D unclear. Deletions cut 2 bases from V and 3 bases from J, with 13 bases between. The CDR3 is 15 residues long. CDR1 and CDR2 (germline): MNHEY, SVGAGI. The CDR3 sequence is CASSYGGSGHTEAFF. The CDR3 nucleotides are TGTGCCAGCAGTTACGGCGGGTCCGGGCACACTGAAGCTTTCTTT.